The 30 T cell receptor beta chains given below trace back to one sample, sequenced in a study of T cell responses to AZD1222 COVID-19 vaccine. Using immunoSEQ multiplex PCR, the repertoire was profiled, and TCRdb retains in-frame clones only, with some absent. The data hold 120,000 or so clones, with 75% to 90% observed a single time. The sample consisted of peripheral blood, taken on day 0 of AZD1222 vaccination. The source of these receptors is an adult in good health.

The V and J genes are TRBV11-1 and TRBJ2-4; 11 bases match TRBD1. The CDR3 sequence is 15 residues long. V trimming: 6 bases; J trimming: 8 bases; junction bases outside the gene matches: 9. Germline lookup yields CDR1 SGHAT and CDR2 FQDESV (reference sequence). The CDR3 coding sequence is TGTGCCAGCAGAATCACCGGGACAGGGGGAGACATTCAGTACTTC. Translating gives CASRITGTGGDIQYF. The entire variable domain, with the rest obtained from reference TRBV11-1 and TRBJ2-4, is as follows: EAEVAQSPRYKITEKSQAVAFWCDPISGHATLYWYRQILGQGPELLVQFQDESVVDDSQLPKDRFSAERLKGVDSTLKIQPAELGDSAMYLCASRITGTGGDIQYFGAGTRLSVL.

This chain connects TRBV18 to TRBJ2-3, with D perhaps matching TRBD1 (5 bases). The CDR3 sequence is 14 residues long. Germline CDR1 KGHSH, CDR2 LQKENI. V shed 6 bases and J shed 7 bases, with 17 bases lying between them. CDR3 sequence (DNA): TGTGCCAGCTCCCCGTCAACCAGGGCGAATACGCAGTATTTT. Its protein product is CASSPSTRANTQYF. Together with reference TRBV18 and TRBJ2-3, the CDR3 gives the full variable domain: NAGVMQNPRHLVRRRGQEARLRCSPMKGHSHVYWYRQLPEEGLKFMVYLQKENIIDESGMPKERFSAEFPKEGPSILRIQQVVRGDSAAYFCASSPSTRANTQYFGPGTRLTVL.

The chain carries TRBV6-6 and TRBJ2-5, with 11 bases lining up with TRBD2. With 5 bases clipped from V and 5 bases from J, the junction kept 10 bases outside the gene matches. The CDR3 is made up of 16 amino acids. The germline gives CDR1 MNHNY, CDR2 SVGAGI (reference sequence). The CDR3, as DNA: TGTGCCAGCAGTACCCATAGCGGGGGGGCCCGTGAGACCCAGTACTTC. Protein product: CASSTHSGGARETQYF.

The chain recombines TRBV6-5 with TRBJ2-1; 10 bases are shared with TRBD1. V shed 5 bases and J 7 bases; nucleotides not matched to a gene: 8. This CDR3 comprises 15 residues. The germline V gene encodes CDR1 MNHEY and CDR2 SVGAGI. CDR3 sequence reads: CASSPGTGANNEQFF. The CDR3 DNA reads TGTGCCAGCAGTCCCGGGACAGGGGCCAATAATGAGCAGTTCTTC.

The chain is built from TRBV6-5 and TRBJ2-5; D gene unclear. Germline V gives CDR1 MNHEY, CDR2 SVGAGI. This CDR3 has 14 residues. Between the trimmed V and J ends, which lost 2 bases and 5 bases, there was a span of 12 bases. CDR3 region: CASSYRLGRETQYF. DNA for the CDR3: TGTGCCAGCAGTTACCGGCTAGGCCGGGAGACCCAGTACTTC.

About this clone: This same CDR3 is encoded by further DNA sequences in the sample. This rearrangement joins TRBV6-5 to TRBJ2-7, with D tentatively TRBD2 (5 bases). This CDR3 spans 14 amino acids. Germline CDR1 reads MNHEY; CDR2 reads SVGAGI. Trimming left V 6 bases short and J 0 bases short, with 12 bases between. This CDR3 is CASSLARSSYEQYF. The CDR3 coding sequence is TGTGCCAGCAGCCTAGCCAGGAGCTCCTACGAGCAGTACTTC.

V is TRBV7-9 and J is TRBJ1-1, with D perhaps TRBD1 (5 bases). V was clipped by 1 base and J by 7 bases, with 16 bases between them. CDR1 is SEHNR, CDR2 FQNEAQ, per germline (reference sequence). The CDR3 is made up of 15 amino acids. The CDR3 is CASSLVTGRASEAFF. DNA of the CDR3: TGTGCCAGCAGCTTAGTTACGGGCAGGGCGAGTGAAGCTTTCTTT. Based on the CDR3 plus reference TRBV7-9 and TRBJ1-1, the full variable domain is DTGVSQNPRHKITKRGQNVTFRCDPISEHNRLYWYRQTLGQGPEFLTYFQNEAQLEKSRLLSDRFSAERPKGSFSTLEIQRTEQGDSAMYLCASSLVTGRASEAFFGQGTRLTVV.

The gene calls are TRBV19 and TRBJ1-5, with 10 bases that match TRBD1. The CDR3 is 15 residues long. The germline CDR1 and CDR2 sequences are LNHDA and SQIVND (reference sequence). V shed 4 bases and J 6 bases; nucleotides not matched to a gene: 6. CDR3 amino acids: CASSNRQGASQPQHF. CDR3 bases: TGTGCCAGTAGTAACCGACAGGGGGCTAGTCAGCCCCAGCATTTT.

The genes are TRBV19 and TRBJ2-1; TRBD1 agrees at 8 bases. CDR1 is LNHDA, CDR2 SQIVND, per germline (reference sequence). The CDR3 sequence is 15 residues long. V shed 3 bases and J 6 bases; nucleotides not matched to a gene: 7. This chain's CDR3 is CASSIGQGGFNEQFF. CDR3 nucleotides: TGTGCCAGTAGTATCGGACAGGGCGGGTTCAATGAGCAGTTCTTC.

The chain links TRBV30 to TRBJ1-2; D is unclear. CDR3 length: 15 residues. V gave up 7 bases and J gave up 1 base, with 19 bases separating them. Germline CDR1 reads GTSNPN; CDR2 reads SVGIG (reference sequence). The CDR3 region is CAFNGDTLFNYGYTF. DNA of the CDR3: TGTGCCTTCAATGGAGACACCTTATTTAACTATGGCTACACCTTC.

The V gene is TRBV7-9, the J gene TRBJ2-1; perhaps TRBD2 as D (7 bases). Deletions cut 5 bases from V and 7 bases from J, with 12 bases between. This CDR3 is built from 13 residues. In germline, CDR1 is SEHNR, CDR2 FQNEAQ (reference sequence). In nucleotides, the CDR3 is TGTGCCAGCAGCGTAGGGGGAGGGAATGAGCAGTTCTTC. Translated, it gives CASSVGGGNEQFF.

This chain links TRBV18 with TRBJ1-5; 7 bases align to TRBD1. Germline CDR1 and CDR2: KGHSH and LQKENI. The CDR3 length is 15 residues. V was pared by 3 bases and J by 3 bases, with 5 bases of the junction left unmatched. CDR3 sequence (DNA): TGTGCCAGCTCACCCGAGGGACAGCCCAATCAGCCCCAGCATTTT. As protein: CASSPEGQPNQPQHF.

V is TRBV7-2 and J is TRBJ2-5, with D hard to call. The CDR3 length is 16 residues. Deletions cut 1 base from V and 3 bases from J, with 15 bases between. Germline CDR1 reads SGHTA; CDR2 reads FQGNSA. DNA of the CDR3: TGTGCCAGCAGCTTAGACCGGTTATGGGTGGAAGAGACCCAGTACTTC. It yields the protein CASSLDRLWVEETQYF.

This chain uses TRBV27 with TRBJ2-7; a possible D gene is TRBD1 (6 bases). Trimming cost V 5 bases and J 2 bases, with 16 bases left between them. This CDR3 comprises 15 residues. The germline V gene has CDR1 MNHEY and CDR2 SMNVEV (reference sequence). CDR3 sequence (DNA): TGTGCCAGCAGTGCCTCGGACAGTTTGACCTACGAGCAGTACTTC. This codes for CASSASDSLTYEQYF.

The J gene is TRBJ1-5, the V gene TRBV7-6; D might be TRBD1 (6 bases). CDR1 and CDR2 from the germline V gene are SGHVS and FNYEAQ. The CDR3 extends over 14 amino acids. Trimming shortened V by 1 base and J by 6 bases, and 10 bases separated the two germline ends. The chain's CDR3 is CASSLDSGAQPQHF. In nucleotides, the CDR3 is TGTGCCAGCAGCTTAGATTCGGGGGCTCAGCCCCAGCATTTT.

The chain joins TRBV18 to TRBJ1-1; D is unresolved. V lost 5 bases and J lost 3, with 13 bases in between. CDR1 KGHSH and CDR2 LQKENI come from the germline V gene. This CDR3 comprises 14 residues. CDR3 in amino acids: CASSANVGYTEAFF. As DNA, the CDR3 is TGTGCCAGCTCAGCAAATGTGGGGTACACTGAAGCTTTCTTT.

The V call is TRBV19, the J call TRBJ2-3; 10 nucleotides align to TRBD2. The CDR3 length is 17 residues. Trimming removed 1 base from V and 8 bases from J; junction bases left unmatched: 12. CDR1 and CDR2 (germline): LNHDA, SQIVND (reference sequence). The CDR3 protein is CASSIGVSLAGAGTQYF. CDR3 coding DNA: TGTGCCAGTAGTATAGGTGTGAGTCTAGCGGGAGCCGGTACGCAGTATTTT.

This clone was seen just once. This chain joins TRBV7-8 and TRBJ2-7, with 13 bases fitting TRBD2. The V gene end was trimmed by 5 bases and the J gene end by 7 bases; junction bases not matched to a gene: 5. Germline V gene data show CDR1 as SGHVS and CDR2 as FQNEAQ. This CDR3 has 14 amino acids. For the CDR3, the DNA is TGTGCCAGCAGCGGACGGACTAGCGGGAGAGAGCAGTACTTC. Its protein is CASSGRTSGREQYF.

The chain uses TRBV30 and TRBJ1-2; unclear D gene. The length of the CDR3 is 15 residues. Germline V gives CDR1 GTSNPN, CDR2 SVGIG (reference sequence). V was shortened by 0 bases and J by 8 bases, with 19 bases between the two germline ends. The CDR3 sequence: CAWSVQGAPTTGYTF. As DNA, the CDR3 is TGTGCCTGGAGTGTACAAGGAGCACCCACGACCGGCTACACCTTC. The whole variable domain, remainder taken from reference TRBV30 and TRBJ1-2, is SQTIHQWPATLVQPVGSPLSLECTVEGTSNPNLYWYRQAAGRGLQLLFYSVGIGQISSEVPQNLSASRPQDRQFILSSKKLLLSDSGFYLCAWSVQGAPTTGYTFGSGTRLTVV.

The chain combines TRBV7-6 with TRBJ2-5; 7 nucleotides agree with TRBD1. There are 16 residues in the CDR3. From germline, CDR1 is SGHVS and CDR2 FNYEAQ. Losses at the gene ends were 5 bases for V and 3 bases for J; bases not matched to a gene: 12. The CDR3 region is CASSPRTGTRKETQYF. The CDR3 coding sequence is TGTGCCAGCAGCCCACGGACAGGAACGCGAAAAGAGACCCAGTACTTC.

The V gene is TRBV18, the J gene TRBJ2-7, with TRBD2 matching 9 bases. Germline values: CDR1 KGHSH, CDR2 LQKENI. The CDR3 contains 14 residues. Trimming at V came to 3 bases and at J to 2 bases, leaving 2 bases not matched to a gene. The CDR3 is CASSPSGGPYEQYF. Here the CDR3 DNA reads TGTGCCAGCTCACCCAGCGGGGGGCCCTACGAGCAGTACTTC.

DNA for the CDR3: TGTGCCAGCAGTCAGGGAATTACCGGGGAGCTGTTTTTT. It is translated as CASSQGITGELFF. The chain uses TRBV6-5 and TRBJ2-2; tentative D call: TRBD1 (5 bases). Between the trimmed V and J ends, which lost 5 bases and 5 bases, there was a span of 9 bases. The germline CDR1 and CDR2 sequences are MNHEY and SVGAGI. This CDR3 spans 13 amino acids.

This clone was found a few times. V is TRBV4-1 and J is TRBJ2-2; the D is unclear. Trimming took off 0 bases at V and 8 bases at J, with 7 bases between the two ends. Germline V gene sequence: CDR1 MGHRA, CDR2 YSYEKL. This CDR3 is 13 amino acids long. The CDR3: CASSQDISGELFF. As DNA, the CDR3 is TGCGCCAGCAGCCAAGATATATCAGGGGAGCTGTTTTTT.

This clone was found once. The chain has TRBV12-3 or TRBV12-4 and TRBJ1-1; D is undetermined. CDR3 length: 12 amino acids. With 2 bases removed from V and 7 bases from J, the gap between germline ends came to 8 bases. CDR3 protein: CASSLMQLEAFF. The CDR3 DNA reads TGTGCCAGCAGTTTAATGCAGCTTGAAGCTTTCTTT.

This clone was detected only a few times. V and J are TRBV19 and TRBJ1-5, with a weak D call TRBD1 (5 bases). This CDR3 is 16 amino acids long. CDR1 is LNHDA and CDR2 is SQIVND in the germline V gene (reference sequence). V lost 5 bases and J lost 6, with 20 bases in between. The CDR3, as DNA: TGTGCCAGTAGTCCCCTACGAGTTGGGGGTCCTCAGCCCCAGCATTTT. Protein sequence: CASSPLRVGGPQPQHF.

This chain links TRBV19 with TRBJ2-3, with 9 bases fitting TRBD1. The CDR3 runs to 14 residues. CDR1 LNHDA and CDR2 SQIVND come from the germline V gene (reference sequence). V trimming: 6 bases; J trimming: 5 bases; junction bases outside the gene matches: 6. The CDR3 DNA follows: TGTGCCAGTAGGGGACAGGGTAGTGTAGATACGCAGTATTTT. Residues: CASRGQGSVDTQYF.

This chain uses TRBV5-1 with TRBJ1-4; 9 bases are a match to TRBD1. Per the germline V gene, CDR1 is SGHRS and CDR2 is YFSETQ. Trimming at V came to 5 bases and at J to 7 bases, leaving 6 bases not matched to a gene. The CDR3 length is 14 residues. The CDR3: CASRPGTGTEKLFF. CDR3 nucleotides: TGCGCCAGCAGGCCCGGGACAGGGACTGAAAAACTGTTTTTT.

A few counts support this clone. V gene TRBV5-4 combines with J gene TRBJ1-1, with unresolved D. The ends were cut back, 4 bases at V and 1 base at J, with 17 bases in the middle. The CDR3 length is 16 residues. Germline CDR1 reads SGHNT; CDR2 reads YYREEE (reference sequence). CDR3 sequence (DNA): TGTGCCAGCAGCCCCCCCCTCGGGCGGAGGAACACTGAAGCTTTCTTT. Residues: CASSPPLGRRNTEAFF.

J is TRBJ1-2 and V is TRBV27; possible D gene TRBD1, 6 bases. Trimming stripped 6 bases from V and 0 bases from J, with 14 bases between. The CDR3 consists of 15 residues. Germline V gene data show CDR1 as MNHEY and CDR2 as SMNVEV (reference sequence). The CDR3 spells CASSSTDSSNYGYTF. DNA for the CDR3: TGTGCCAGCAGCTCCACGGACAGTTCTAACTATGGCTACACCTTC.

This chain connects TRBV4-1 to TRBJ1-1; D is ambiguous. This CDR3 comprises 15 residues. V was clipped by 4 bases and J by 4 bases, with 16 bases between them. The germline V gene has CDR1 MGHRA and CDR2 YSYEKL. The CDR3 protein is CASSLQTEQTTEAFF. The DNA for the CDR3 is TGCGCCAGCAGCCTACAGACGGAGCAGACCACTGAAGCTTTCTTT.